The sequence of this T cell receptor beta chain was determined in a study of tumor-infiltrating lymphocytes in primary liver carcinoma. The investigators made TCR beta cDNA from approximately 0.5 ug total RNA, using a constant-region primer. Each TCR beta library was derived from three nested multiplex PCR rounds that employed slightly modified ARM-PCR. A C-beta reverse primer and TRBV1-TRBV30 forward primers served in each of the first two PCR rounds, at 9 to 11 cycles apiece. Via MiXCR, TCRdb re-called the multiplex PCR reads, giving one row per CDR3 protein. In the table there are 30,000 to 35,000 distinct CDR3 sequences, approximately 80% of which are singletons. Germline lookup yields CDR1 MNHNS and CDR2 SASEGT. V lost 7 bases and J 1 base, leaving 10 bases between the germline ends. CDR3 length equals 13 residues. Total RNA and DNA came together from approximately 20-30 mg of bulk tissue without cell sorting.

Relative to its sample, this clonotype is medium-sized. V is TRBV6-1 and J is TRBJ1-1, with a tentative D call TRBD1 (5 bases). The receptor was isolated from a man aged 40-55 years with primary liver carcinoma and hepatitis B virus infection. Sequences were obtained from liver tumor tissue from sampling region 5. Subset reported: tumor region T5, tumor centre. The CDR3: CASNLDRNTEAFF. The CDR3 bases are TGTGCCAGCAACCTCGACAGGAACACTGAAGCTTTCTTT.